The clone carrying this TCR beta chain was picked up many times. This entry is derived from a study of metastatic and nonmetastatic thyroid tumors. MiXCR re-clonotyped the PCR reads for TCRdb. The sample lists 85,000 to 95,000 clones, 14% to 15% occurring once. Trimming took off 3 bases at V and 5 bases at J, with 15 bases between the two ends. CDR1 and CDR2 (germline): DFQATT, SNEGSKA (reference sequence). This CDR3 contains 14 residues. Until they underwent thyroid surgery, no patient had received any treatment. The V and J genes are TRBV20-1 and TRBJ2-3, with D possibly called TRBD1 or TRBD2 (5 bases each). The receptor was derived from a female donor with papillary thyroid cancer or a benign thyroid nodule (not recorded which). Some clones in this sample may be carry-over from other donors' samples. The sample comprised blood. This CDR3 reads CSARGLALEDTQYF. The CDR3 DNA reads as TGCAGTGCTAGGGGGCTAGCCCTCGAAGATACGCAGTATTTT.